The T cell receptor beta chain described here comes from a study of T-cell memory formation after mild COVID-19. The CDR3 runs 17 residues. V gave up 6 bases and J gave up 4 bases, with 24 bases separating them. Per the germline V gene, CDR1 is SGDLS and CDR2 is YYNGEE. TCRdb re-derived calls from the 5' RACE reads in MiXCR, one entry per CDR3 protein. The sample consists of about 88,000 distinct CDR3 sequences, about 23% of them appearing once. The TCR comes from a man aged 18-30 years who had mild COVID-19 (a few samples of this study predate the infection). Cell type and time point are not known. The gene calls are TRBV9 and TRBJ2-3; tentative D call: TRBD2 (7 bases). Input material: PBMCs or a T cell subset sorted from them (not recorded which). CDR3 in DNA: TGTGCCAGCAACGAGGGGGGCGGGGGCGCATTTTCAGATACGCAGTATTTT. Its translation is CASNEGGGGAFSDTQYF.